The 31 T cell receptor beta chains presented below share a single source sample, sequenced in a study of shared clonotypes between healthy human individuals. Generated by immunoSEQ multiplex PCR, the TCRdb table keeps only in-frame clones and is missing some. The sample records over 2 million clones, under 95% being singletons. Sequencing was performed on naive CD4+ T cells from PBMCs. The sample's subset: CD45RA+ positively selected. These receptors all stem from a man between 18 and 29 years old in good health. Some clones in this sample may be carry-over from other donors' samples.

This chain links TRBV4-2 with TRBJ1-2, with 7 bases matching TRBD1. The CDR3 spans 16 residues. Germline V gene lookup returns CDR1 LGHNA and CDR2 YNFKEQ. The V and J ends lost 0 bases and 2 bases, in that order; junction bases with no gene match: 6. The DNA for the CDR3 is TGTGCCAGCAGCCAAGATTTAGGGACAGTGAACTATGGCTACACCTTC. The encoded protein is CASSQDLGTVNYGYTF.

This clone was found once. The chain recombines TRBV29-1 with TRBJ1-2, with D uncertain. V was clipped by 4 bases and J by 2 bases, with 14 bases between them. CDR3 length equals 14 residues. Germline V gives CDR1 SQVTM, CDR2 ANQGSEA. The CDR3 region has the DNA TGCAGCGTTGTGGGAGGGCTACAAAACTATGGCTACACCTTC. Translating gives CSVVGGLQNYGYTF.

The chain's CDR3 is CASSQERRQRNTEAFF. CDR3 in DNA: TGTGCCAGCAGCCAAGAACGGAGACAGCGGAACACTGAAGCTTTCTTT. This chain connects TRBV14 to TRBJ1-1; perhaps TRBD1 as D (5 bases). This CDR3 comprises 16 residues. V lost 0 bases, J lost 1 base, and 12 bases lay in between. From germline, CDR1 is SGHDN and CDR2 FVKESK.

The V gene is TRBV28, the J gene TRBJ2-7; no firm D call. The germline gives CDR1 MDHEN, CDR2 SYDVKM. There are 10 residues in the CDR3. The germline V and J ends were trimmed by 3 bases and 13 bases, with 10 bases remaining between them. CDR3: CASSFDGFYF. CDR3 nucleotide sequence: TGTGCCAGCAGTTTCGACGGATTTTACTTC.

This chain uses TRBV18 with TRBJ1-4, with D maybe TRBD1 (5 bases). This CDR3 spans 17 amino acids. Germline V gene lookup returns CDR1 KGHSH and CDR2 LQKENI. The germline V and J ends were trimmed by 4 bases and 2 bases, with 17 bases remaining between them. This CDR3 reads CASSQDVLGRTNEKLFF. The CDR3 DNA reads TGTGCCAGCTCACAAGATGTCCTGGGGCGGACTAATGAAAAACTGTTTTTT.

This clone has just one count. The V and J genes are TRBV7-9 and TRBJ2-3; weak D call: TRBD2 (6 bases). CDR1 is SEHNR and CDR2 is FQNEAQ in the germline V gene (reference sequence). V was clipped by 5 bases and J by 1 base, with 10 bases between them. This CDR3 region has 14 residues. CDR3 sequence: CASSGRRGTDTQYF. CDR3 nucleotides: TGTGCCAGCAGCGGGAGGAGGGGCACAGATACGCAGTATTTT. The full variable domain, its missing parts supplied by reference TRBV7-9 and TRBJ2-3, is DTGVSQNPRHKITKRGQNVTFRCDPISEHNRLYWYRQTLGQGPEFLTYFQNEAQLEKSRLLSDRFSAERPKGSFSTLEIQRTEQGDSAMYLCASSGRRGTDTQYFGPGTRLTVL.

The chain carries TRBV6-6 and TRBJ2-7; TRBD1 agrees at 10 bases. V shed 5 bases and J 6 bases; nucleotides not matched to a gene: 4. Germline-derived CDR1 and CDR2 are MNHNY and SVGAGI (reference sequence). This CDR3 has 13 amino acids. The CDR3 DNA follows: TGTGCCAGCAGTCGGGGACAGGGGCCCGAGCAGTACTTC. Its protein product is CASSRGQGPEQYF.

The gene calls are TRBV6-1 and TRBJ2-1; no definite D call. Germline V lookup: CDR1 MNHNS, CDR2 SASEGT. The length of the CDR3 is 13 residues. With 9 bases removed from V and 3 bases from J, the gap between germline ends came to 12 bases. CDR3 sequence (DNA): TGTGCCAGTATCCAAAGGGACTACAATGAGCAGTTCTTC. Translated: CASIQRDYNEQFF.

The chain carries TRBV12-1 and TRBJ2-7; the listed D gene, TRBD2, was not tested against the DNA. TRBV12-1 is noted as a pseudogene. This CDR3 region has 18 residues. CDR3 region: CASSLGPSGVAGDYEQYF. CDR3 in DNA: TGTGCCAGCAGCTTGGGACCCTCCGGCGTAGCGGGAGACTACGAGCAGTACTTC.

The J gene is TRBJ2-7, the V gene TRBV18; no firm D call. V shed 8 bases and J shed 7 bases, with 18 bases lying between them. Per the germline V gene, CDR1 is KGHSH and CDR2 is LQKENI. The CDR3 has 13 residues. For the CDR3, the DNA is TGTGCCAGCACTGATCTTTCAAAGGGTGAGCAGTACTTC. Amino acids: CASTDLSKGEQYF.

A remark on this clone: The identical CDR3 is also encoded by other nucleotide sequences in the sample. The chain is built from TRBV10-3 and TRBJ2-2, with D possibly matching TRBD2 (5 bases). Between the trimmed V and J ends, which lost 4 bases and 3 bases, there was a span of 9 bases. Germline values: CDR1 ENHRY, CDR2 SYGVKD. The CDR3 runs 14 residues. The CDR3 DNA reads TGTGCCATCAGTGGAGGGCGGGACACCGGGGAGCTGTTTTTT. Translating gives CAISGGRDTGELFF.

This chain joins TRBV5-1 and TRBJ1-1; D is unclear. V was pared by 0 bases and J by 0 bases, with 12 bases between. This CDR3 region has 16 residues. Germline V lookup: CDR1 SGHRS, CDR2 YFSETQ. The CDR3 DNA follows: TGCGCCAGCAGCTTGGCCTCGGGTTCGATGAACACTGAAGCTTTCTTT. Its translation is CASSLASGSMNTEAFF.

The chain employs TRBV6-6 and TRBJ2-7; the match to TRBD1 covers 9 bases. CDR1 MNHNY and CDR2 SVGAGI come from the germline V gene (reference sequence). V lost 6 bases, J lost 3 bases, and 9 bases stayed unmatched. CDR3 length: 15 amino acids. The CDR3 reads CASRVSRDRVYEQYF. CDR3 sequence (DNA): TGTGCCAGCAGAGTAAGCCGGGACAGGGTCTACGAGCAGTACTTC.

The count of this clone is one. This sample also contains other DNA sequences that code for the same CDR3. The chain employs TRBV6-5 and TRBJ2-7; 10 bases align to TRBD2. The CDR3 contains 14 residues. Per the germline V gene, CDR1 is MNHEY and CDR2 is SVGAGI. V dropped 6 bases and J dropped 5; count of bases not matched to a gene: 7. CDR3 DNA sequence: TGTGCCAGCAGGCTGCTAGCGGGAGTAAACGAGCAGTACTTC. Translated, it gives CASRLLAGVNEQYF.

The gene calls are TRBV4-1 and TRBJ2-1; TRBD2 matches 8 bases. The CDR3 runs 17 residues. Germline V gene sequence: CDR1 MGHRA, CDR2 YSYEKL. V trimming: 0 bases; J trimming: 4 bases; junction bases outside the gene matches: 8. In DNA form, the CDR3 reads TGCGCCAGCAGCCAAGATCTAGGGACTAGGGGATACAATGAGCAGTTCTTC. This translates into CASSQDLGTRGYNEQFF.

The CDR3 sequence is CASSLNRGTYNEQFF. Here the CDR3 DNA reads TGCGCCAGCAGCTTGAACAGGGGCACCTACAATGAGCAGTTCTTC. The chain couples TRBV5-1 to TRBJ2-1; the match to TRBD1 covers 7 bases. Germline V gene sequence: CDR1 SGHRS, CDR2 YFSETQ. Unmatched junction bases numbered 3, after V lost 1 base and J lost 2 bases. The CDR3 totals 15 residues.

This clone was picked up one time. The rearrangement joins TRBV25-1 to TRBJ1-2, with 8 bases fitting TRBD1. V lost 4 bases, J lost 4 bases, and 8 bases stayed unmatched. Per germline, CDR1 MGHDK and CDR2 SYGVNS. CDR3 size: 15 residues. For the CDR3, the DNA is TGTGCCAGCAGTGGGGGGACAGGTCCCCGCTATGGCTACACCTTC. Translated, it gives CASSGGTGPRYGYTF.

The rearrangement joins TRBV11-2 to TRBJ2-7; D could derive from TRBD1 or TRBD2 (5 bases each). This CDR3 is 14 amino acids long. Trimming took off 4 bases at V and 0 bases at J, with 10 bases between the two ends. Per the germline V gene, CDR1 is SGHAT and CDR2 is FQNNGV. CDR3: CASSSRDGSYEQYF. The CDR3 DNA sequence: TGTGCCAGCAGCTCCCGGGACGGCTCCTACGAGCAGTACTTC. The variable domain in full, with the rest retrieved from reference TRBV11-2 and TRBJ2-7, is EAGVAQSPRYKIIEKRQSVAFWCNPISGHATLYWYQQILGQGPKLLIQFQNNGVVDDSQLPKDRFSAERLKGVDSTLKIQPAKLEDSAVYLCASSSRDGSYEQYFGPGTRLTVT.

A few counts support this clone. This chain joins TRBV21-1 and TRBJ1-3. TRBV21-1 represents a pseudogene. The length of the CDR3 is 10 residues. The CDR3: CASSSDHVGF. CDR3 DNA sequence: TGTGCCAGCAGCTCAGACCACGTGGGATTT.

The CDR3 nucleotides are TGTGCCAGCAGGGGGGTGGTTACAGATACGCAGTATTTT. It specifies CASRGVVTDTQYF. The genes are TRBV28 and TRBJ2-3; D may match TRBD1 or TRBD2 (5 bases each). The V and J ends lost 6 bases and 3 bases respectively, with 10 bases between them. Per the germline V gene, CDR1 is MDHEN and CDR2 is SYDVKM. CDR3 size: 13 residues.

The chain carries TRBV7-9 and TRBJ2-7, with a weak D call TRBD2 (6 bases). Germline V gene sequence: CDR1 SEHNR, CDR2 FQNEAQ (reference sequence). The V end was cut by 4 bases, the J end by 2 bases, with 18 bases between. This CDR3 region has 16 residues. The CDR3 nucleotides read TGTGCCAGCAGCTCAGACCGGGACTTCCACCCCTACGAGCAGTACTTC. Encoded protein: CASSSDRDFHPYEQYF.

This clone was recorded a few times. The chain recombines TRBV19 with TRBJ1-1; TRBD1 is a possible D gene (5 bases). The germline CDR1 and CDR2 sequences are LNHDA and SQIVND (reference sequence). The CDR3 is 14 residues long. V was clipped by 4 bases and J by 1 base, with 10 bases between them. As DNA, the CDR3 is TGTGCCAGTAGTAGGCGGGGGACGAACACTGAAGCTTTCTTT. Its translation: CASSRRGTNTEAFF. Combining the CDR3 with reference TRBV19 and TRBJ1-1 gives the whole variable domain DGGITQSPKYLFRKEGQNVTLSCEQNLNHDAMYWYRQDPGQGLRLIYYSQIVNDFQKGDIAEGYSVSREKKESFPLTVTSAQKNPTAFYLCASSRRGTNTEAFFGQGTRLTVV.

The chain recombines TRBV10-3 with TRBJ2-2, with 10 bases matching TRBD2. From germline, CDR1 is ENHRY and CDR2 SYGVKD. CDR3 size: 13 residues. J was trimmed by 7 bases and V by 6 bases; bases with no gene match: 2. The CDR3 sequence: CAIRLAGSGELFF. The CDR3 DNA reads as TGTGCCATCAGACTAGCGGGGAGCGGGGAGCTGTTTTTT.

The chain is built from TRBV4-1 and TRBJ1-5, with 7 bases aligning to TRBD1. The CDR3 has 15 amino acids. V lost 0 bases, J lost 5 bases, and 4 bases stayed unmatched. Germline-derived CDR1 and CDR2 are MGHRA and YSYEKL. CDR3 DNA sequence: TGCGCCAGCAGCCAAGAAGGGACAGTGGATCAGCCCCAGCATTTT. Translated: CASSQEGTVDQPQHF.

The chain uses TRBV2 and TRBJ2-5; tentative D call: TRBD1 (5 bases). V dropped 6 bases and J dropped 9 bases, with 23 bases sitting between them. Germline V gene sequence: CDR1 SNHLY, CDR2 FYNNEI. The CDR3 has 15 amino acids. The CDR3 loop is CASRETQSYRLPQYF. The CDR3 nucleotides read TGTGCCAGCAGGGAGACTCAATCATACAGGTTACCCCAGTACTTC.

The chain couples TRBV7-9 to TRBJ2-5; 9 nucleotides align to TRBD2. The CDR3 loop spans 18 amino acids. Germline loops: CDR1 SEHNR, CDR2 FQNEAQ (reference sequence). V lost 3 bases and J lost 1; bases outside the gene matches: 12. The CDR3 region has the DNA TGTGCCAGCAGCTTTCCCCTAGCGGGAAATGGCCCCCAAGAGACCCAGTACTTC. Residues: CASSFPLAGNGPQETQYF.

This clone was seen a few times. CDR3 coding DNA: TGTGCCAGCAGCTTTTGGGATCATAGCAATCAGCCCCAGCATTTT. This gives the protein CASSFWDHSNQPQHF. This chain links TRBV7-3 with TRBJ1-5; no definite D call. Germline V gene data show CDR1 as SGHTA and CDR2 as FQGTGA. The CDR3 has 15 amino acids. The V end lost 3 bases, the J end lost 0 bases, and 9 bases lay between the germline ends.

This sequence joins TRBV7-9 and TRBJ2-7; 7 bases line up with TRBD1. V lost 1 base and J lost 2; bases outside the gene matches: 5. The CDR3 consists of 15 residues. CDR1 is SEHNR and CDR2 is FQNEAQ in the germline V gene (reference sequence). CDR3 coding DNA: TGTGCCAGCAGCTTAGGACGGGACAGACCCTACGAGCAGTACTTC. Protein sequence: CASSLGRDRPYEQYF.

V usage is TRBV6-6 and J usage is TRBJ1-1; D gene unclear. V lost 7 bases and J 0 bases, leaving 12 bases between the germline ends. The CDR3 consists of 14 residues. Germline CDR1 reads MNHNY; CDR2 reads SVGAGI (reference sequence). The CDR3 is CASTRPVMNTEAFF. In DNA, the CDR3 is TGTGCCAGCACGAGACCGGTCATGAACACTGAAGCTTTCTTT.

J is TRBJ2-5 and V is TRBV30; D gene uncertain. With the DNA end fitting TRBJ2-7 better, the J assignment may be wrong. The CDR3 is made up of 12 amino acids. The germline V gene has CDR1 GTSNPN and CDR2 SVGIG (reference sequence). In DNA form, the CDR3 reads TGTGCCTGGGACCTAGGTTCCTACGAGCAGTACTTC. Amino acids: CAWDLGSYEQYF.

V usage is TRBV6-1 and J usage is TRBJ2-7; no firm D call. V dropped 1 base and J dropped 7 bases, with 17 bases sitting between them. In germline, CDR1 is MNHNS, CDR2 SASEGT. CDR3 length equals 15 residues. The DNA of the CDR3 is TGTGCCAGCAGTGAAGTGCCGGTCATGGCGCAAGAGCAGTACTTC. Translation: CASSEVPVMAQEQYF.